The entry below describes one T cell receptor beta chain. The treatment denotes: preoperative locoregional IRX-2 cytokine immunotherapy. Patients received preoperative, locoregional IRX-2 cytokine immunotherapy in a phase Ib study. The data derive from a study of preoperative IRX-2 immunotherapy in early breast cancer. Germline V CDR1 and CDR2: MNHGY, SAAAGT. The CDR3 is 13 residues long. V was pared by 5 bases and J by 3 bases, with 8 bases between. The method was immunoSEQ multiplex PCR; TCRdb's version includes in-frame clones alone and lacks a portion of them. The data contain about 38,000 clones, 75% to 85% of them singletons.

The genes are TRBV6-8 and TRBJ1-3; D is undetermined. The receptor was isolated from a human donor with breast cancer. Here the sequenced sample was lymph node tissue, taken after IRX-2 immunotherapy. CDR3 nucleotide sequence: TGTGCCAGCAGTCGTGGGCTTGGAAACACCATATATTTT. Its translation is CASSRGLGNTIYF.